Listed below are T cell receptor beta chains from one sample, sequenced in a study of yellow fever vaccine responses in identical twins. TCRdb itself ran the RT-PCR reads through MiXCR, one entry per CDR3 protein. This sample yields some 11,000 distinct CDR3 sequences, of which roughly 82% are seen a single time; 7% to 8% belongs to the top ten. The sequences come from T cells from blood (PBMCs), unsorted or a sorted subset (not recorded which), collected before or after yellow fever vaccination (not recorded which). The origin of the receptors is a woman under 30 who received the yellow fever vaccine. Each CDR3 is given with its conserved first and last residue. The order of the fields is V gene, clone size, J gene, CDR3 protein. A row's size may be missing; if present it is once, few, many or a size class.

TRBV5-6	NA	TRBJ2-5	CASSLELWGPQETQYF
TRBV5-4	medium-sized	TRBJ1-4	CASSLGTGATNEKLFF
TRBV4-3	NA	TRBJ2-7	CASSQGTTYEQYF
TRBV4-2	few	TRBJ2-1	CASSQGTGSTPSNNEQFF
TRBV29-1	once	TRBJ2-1	CSVEPLANEQFF
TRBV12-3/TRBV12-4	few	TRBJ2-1	CASSLGWDSSYNEQFF
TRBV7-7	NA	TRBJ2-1	CASSPLVAENNEQFF
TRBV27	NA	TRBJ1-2	CASSFTGRTNYGYTF
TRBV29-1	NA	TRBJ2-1	CSVGTGLYNEQFF
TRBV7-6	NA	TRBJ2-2	CASSLQGFSGELFF
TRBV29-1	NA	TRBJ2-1	CSVDMSGEANEQFF
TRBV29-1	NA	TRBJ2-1	CSAIRLAGNEQFF
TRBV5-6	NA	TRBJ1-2	CASSLGGGYTF
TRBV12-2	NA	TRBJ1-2	CASRLVVWRFYGYTF
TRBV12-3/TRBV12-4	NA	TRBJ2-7	CASSRQGTGSEQYF
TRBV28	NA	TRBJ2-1	CASSPPGGNEQFF
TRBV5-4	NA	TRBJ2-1	CASSQRVNEQFF
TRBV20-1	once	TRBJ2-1	CSAANRDRSSYNEQFF
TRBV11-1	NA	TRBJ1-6	CASSPGGINSPLHF
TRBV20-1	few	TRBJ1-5	CSARDRLGQGAGRQPQHF
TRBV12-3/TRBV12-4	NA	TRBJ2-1	CASSFLAGSYNEQFF
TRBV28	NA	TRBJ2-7	CASHARDRLGYEQYF
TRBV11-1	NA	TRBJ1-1	CASSLTVNTEAFF
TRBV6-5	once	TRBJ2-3	CASSSLNPADTQYF
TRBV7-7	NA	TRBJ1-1	CASSLVGLGSNSEAFF
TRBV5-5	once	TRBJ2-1	CASSHRWTGGGQFF
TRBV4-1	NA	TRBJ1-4	CASSQVFGKRNEKLFF
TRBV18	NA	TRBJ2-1	CASSLGGFDLNNEQFF
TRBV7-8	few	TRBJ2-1	CASSSVGSSYNEQFF
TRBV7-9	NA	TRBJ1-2	CASSLWAQRINYGYTF
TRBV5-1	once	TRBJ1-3	CASSLGQNSGNTIYF